A selection of T cell receptor beta chains follows, all from one sample in a study of cytomegalovirus exposure and HLA in healthy donors. Assay: immunoSEQ multiplex PCR; the TCRdb copy retains only in-frame clones and omits some. The table lists 130,000 or so clones, over 8% of them singletons. Material: PBMCs. These receptors originate from a man aged 40-50 years in good health and CMV-seronegative. Each CDR3 is given with its conserved first and last residue. Not all rows give a size; the values are once, few, many and, for expanded clones, a class.

clone size	V gene	CDR3 protein
.	TRBV27	CASSTLNQPGELFF
.	TRBV30	CAWSGAGGRETQYF
.	TRBV5-1	CASNPNGGAGANVLTF
few	TRBV6-1	CASSLPRGNQETQYF
.	TRBV5-1	CASSQPPGLGEFF
few	TRBV28	CASRIVGSPNYGYTF
.	TRBV4-2	CASSQNRGAGVKLFF
few	TRBV14	CASSLRGGSLMNTEAFF
few	TRBV19	CASSIVGASSGNTIYF
.	TRBV2	CASRPGARSTKNIQYF
.	TRBV19	CASSPGTGLYGYTF
.	TRBV10-3	CAISGPGGSEQFF
.	TRBV6-5	CASSLSGTASYEQYF
few	TRBV6-5	CASRPRSTDTQYF
.	TRBV5-1	CASSFRTDEQFF
.	TRBV4-1	CASSPLAGGYNSPLHF
few	TRBV15	CATSGLAGVRTYNEQFF
few	TRBV4-1	CASSPYAGVSNQPQHF
.	TRBV9	CASSAGWEVYNEQFF
.	TRBV5-4	CASSRTENTGELFF
.	TRBV4-3	CASSQEGDYSYNEQFF
.	TRBV6-5	CASSYPGQKNEQFF
.	TRBV7-2	CASSLSGGRGSEQFF
.	TRBV19	CASSMRGSEQYF
few	TRBV20-1	CSAPQGYEAFF
.	TRBV12-5	CASGDRFTDTQYF
.	TRBV28	CASKRRNTEAFF
few	TRBV6-5	CASKDSSNQPQHF
.	TRBV5-4	CASSSQQPYGYTF
.	TRBV6-5	CASSPNRGISQPQHF
.	TRBV6-5	CASSFSGGGNEQFF
few	TRBV9	CASSAHSSGRGTDTQYF
.	TRBV7-8	CASSLDVGEDEKLFF
few	TRBV7-2	CASSFLGRETQYF
.	TRBV27	CASSLRTPSGNTIYF
.	TRBV27	CASSLSRLGANVLTF
few	TRBV11-2	CASSLEGRSSYEQYF
.	TRBV9	CASSMGDSAYEQYF
few	TRBV9	CASSISGVRYNEQFF
few	TRBV27	CASRGQGHYEQYF
.	TRBV28	CASSFGGPYGNTIYF
.	TRBV9	CASSAGGLYGYTF
.	TRBV4-3	CASSPGETQYF
few	TRBV19	CASSPWTSGGQETQYF
.	TRBV7-6	CASSSAEVYGYTF
few	TRBV10-3	CAIRPGQGRGPNYGYTF
few	TRBV19	CASSIGWLDTEAFF
.	TRBV21-1	CASSKDRASGGTEQYF
few	TRBV15	CATSPTSTGNNQPQHF
once	TRBV9	CASSVAPTGELFF
few	TRBV6-5	CASSSIGVEQFF
few	TRBV19	CASSIGFEAYEQYF
few	TRBV5-1	CASSLTGDEQYF
few	TRBV7-2	CASSQGGASGGTDTQYF